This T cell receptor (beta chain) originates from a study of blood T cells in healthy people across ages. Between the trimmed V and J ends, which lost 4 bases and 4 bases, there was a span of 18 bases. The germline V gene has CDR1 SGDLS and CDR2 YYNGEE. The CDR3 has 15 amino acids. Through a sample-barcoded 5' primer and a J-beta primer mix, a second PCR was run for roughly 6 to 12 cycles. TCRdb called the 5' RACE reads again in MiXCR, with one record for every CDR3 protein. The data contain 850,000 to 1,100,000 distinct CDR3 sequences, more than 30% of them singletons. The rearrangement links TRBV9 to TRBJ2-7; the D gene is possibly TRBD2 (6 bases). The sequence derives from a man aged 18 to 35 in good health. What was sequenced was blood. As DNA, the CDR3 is TGTGCCAGCAGCTACGGGACTCGCAATTCTTACGAGCAGTACTTC. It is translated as CASSYGTRNSYEQYF.